The 3 T cell receptor beta chains below were found in one sample sequenced in a study of blood T cells in healthy people across ages. Sample-barcoded 5' priming and a J-beta primer mix drove a second PCR of about 6 to 11 cycles. From the 5' RACE reads, TCRdb called clonotypes with MiXCR, one entry per CDR3 protein. The table records approximately 400,000 distinct CDR3 sequences, about 55% of them present only once. Sequencing was carried out using blood. The receptors were gathered from a man aged 55-75 years in good health.

This chain joins TRBV7-8 and TRBJ1-2; D unresolved. Germline V CDR1 and CDR2: SGHVS, FQNEAQ. Trimming pared 7 bases from V and 2 bases from J, leaving 8 bases between. There are 12 residues in the CDR3. The CDR3 nucleotides read TGTGCCAGCACCCCGGACAACTATGGCTACACCTTC. It yields the protein CASTPDNYGYTF.

This clonotype was seen a few times. The chain has TRBV20-1 and TRBJ2-1; TRBD2 aligns across 10 bases. The trim removed 4 bases at V and 2 bases at J, leaving 5 bases unmatched. CDR1 DFQATT and CDR2 SNEGSKA come from the germline V gene (reference sequence). This CDR3 contains 15 residues. The chain's CDR3 is CSATGLAEAYNEQFF. In DNA, the CDR3 is TGCAGTGCTACCGGACTAGCGGAGGCCTACAATGAGCAGTTCTTC.

This chain links TRBV6-5 with TRBJ1-4; 8 positions agree with TRBD1. Germline trimming cut 3 bases from V and 2 bases from J; bases unmatched to any gene: 2. The CDR3 contains 15 residues. CDR1 is MNHEY and CDR2 is SVGAGI in the germline V gene. Here the CDR3 reads CASSYQGATNEKLFF. CDR3 nucleotides: TGTGCCAGCAGTTATCAGGGGGCGACTAATGAAAAACTGTTTTTT.